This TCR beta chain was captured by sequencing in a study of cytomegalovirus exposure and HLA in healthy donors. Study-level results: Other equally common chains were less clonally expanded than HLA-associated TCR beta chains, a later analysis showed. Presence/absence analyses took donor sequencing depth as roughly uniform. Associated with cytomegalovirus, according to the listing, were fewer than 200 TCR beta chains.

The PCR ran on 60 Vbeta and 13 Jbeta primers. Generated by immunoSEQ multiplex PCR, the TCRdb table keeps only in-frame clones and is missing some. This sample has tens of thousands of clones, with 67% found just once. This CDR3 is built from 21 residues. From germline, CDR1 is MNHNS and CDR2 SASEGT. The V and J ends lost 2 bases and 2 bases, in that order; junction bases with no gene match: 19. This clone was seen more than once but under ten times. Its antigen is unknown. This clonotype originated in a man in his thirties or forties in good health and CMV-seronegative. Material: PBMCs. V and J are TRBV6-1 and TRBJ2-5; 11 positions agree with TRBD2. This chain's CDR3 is CASSETSGGGSWPPRQETQYF. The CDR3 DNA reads TGTGCCAGCAGTGAAACTAGCGGGGGAGGGTCTTGGCCTCCTAGGCAAGAGACCCAGTACTTC.